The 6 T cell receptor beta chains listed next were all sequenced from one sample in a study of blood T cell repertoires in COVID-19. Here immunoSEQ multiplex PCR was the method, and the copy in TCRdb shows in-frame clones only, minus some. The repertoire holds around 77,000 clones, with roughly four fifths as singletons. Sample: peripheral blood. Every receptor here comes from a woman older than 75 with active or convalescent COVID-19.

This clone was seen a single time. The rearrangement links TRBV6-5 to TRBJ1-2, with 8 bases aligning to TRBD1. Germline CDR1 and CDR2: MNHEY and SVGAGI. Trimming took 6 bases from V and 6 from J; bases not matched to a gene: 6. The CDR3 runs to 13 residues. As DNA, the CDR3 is TGTGCCAGCAGGAAGACAGGGGAACATGGCTACACCTTC. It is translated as CASRKTGEHGYTF.

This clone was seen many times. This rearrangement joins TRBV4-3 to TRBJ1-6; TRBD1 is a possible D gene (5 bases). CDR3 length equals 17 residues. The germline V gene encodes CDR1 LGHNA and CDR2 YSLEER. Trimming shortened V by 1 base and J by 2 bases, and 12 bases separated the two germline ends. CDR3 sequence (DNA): TGCGCCAGCAGCCAAGGGAGGGACGGGGCCTATAATTCACCCCTCCACTTT. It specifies CASSQGRDGAYNSPLHF.

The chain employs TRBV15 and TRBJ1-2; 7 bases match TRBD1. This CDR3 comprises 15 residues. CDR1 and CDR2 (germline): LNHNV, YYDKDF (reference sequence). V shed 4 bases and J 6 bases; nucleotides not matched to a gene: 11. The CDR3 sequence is CATSMFARGNDGYTF. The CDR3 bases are TGTGCCACCAGCATGTTCGCCAGGGGGAATGATGGCTACACCTTC.

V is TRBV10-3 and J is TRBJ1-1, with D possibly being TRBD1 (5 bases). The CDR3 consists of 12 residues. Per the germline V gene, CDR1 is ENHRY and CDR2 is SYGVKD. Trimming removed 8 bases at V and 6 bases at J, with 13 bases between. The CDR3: CAILGGGAEAFF. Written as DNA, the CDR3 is TGTGCCATCCTGGGCGGGGGTGCTGAAGCTTTCTTT.

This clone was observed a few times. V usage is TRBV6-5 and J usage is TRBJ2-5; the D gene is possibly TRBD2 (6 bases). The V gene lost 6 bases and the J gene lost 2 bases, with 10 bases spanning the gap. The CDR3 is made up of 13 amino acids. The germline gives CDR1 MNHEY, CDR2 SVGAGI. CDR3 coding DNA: TGTGCCAGCAGGAGGGGACTTCAAGAGACCCAGTACTTC. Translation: CASRRGLQETQYF.

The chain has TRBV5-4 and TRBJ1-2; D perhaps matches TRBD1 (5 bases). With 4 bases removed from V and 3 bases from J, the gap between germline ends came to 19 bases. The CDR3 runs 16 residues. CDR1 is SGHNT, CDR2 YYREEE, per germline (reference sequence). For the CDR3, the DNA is TGTGCCAGCAGCCCAGGTGGAGCCTGGGGGGACTATGGCTACACCTTC. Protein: CASSPGGAWGDYGYTF.